These T cell receptor beta chains were read from a single sample in a study of blood T cell repertoires in COVID-19. Profiling relied on immunoSEQ multiplex PCR, and the TCRdb table lists in-frame clones only, not all of them. Among around 200,000 clones listed, roughly 80% were seen once. Sequenced material: peripheral blood. The origin of the receptors is an elderly woman with acute or convalescent COVID-19. CDR3s include the opening cysteine and the closing phenylalanine or tryptophan. The D gene is left open where the match is weak. Clone sizes are given selectively: once, few, many, or a class where the clone is expanded.

v_gene: TRBV9; abundance: .; d_gene: .; j_gene: TRBJ1-2; CDR3nt: TGTGCCGGCAGCGTACAGGGAACCAACTATGGCTACACCTTC; CDR3aa: CAGSVQGTNYGYTF
v_gene: TRBV7-9; abundance: .; d_gene: .; j_gene: TRBJ2-2; CDR3nt: TGTGCCAGCAGCTTAGAGCGGAGGAAGTTCACCGGGGAGCTGTTTTTT; CDR3aa: CASSLERRKFTGELFF
v_gene: TRBV9; abundance: .; d_gene: TRBD2; j_gene: TRBJ2-7; CDR3nt: TGTGCCAGCAGCGTAGGACTTCGGGTAGCGGGGGGGACCTACGAGCAGTACTTC; CDR3aa: CASSVGLRVAGGTYEQYF
v_gene: TRBV28; abundance: .; d_gene: TRBD2; j_gene: TRBJ2-7; CDR3nt: TGTGCCAGCAGTTTAGGCGGGAGGGCCGACGAGCAGTACTTC; CDR3aa: CASSLGGRADEQYF
v_gene: TRBV18; abundance: .; d_gene: TRBD2; j_gene: TRBJ2-1; CDR3nt: TGTGCCAGCTCACCAGGCGTAGCGGGCGGCTACAATGAGCAGTTCTTC; CDR3aa: CASSPGVAGGYNEQFF
v_gene: TRBV6-1; abundance: .; d_gene: TRBD2; j_gene: TRBJ2-2; CDR3nt: TGTGCCAGCAGTGAACAACTAGCGGGGGCCCCGGGGACCGGGGAGCTGTTTTTT; CDR3aa: CASSEQLAGAPGTGELFF
v_gene: TRBV6-1; abundance: .; d_gene: TRBD1; j_gene: TRBJ1-4; CDR3nt: TGTGCCAGCAGTGCGTCCTCCGGGACAGGGGTCCTATCTAATGAAAAACTGTTTTTT; CDR3aa: CASSASSGTGVLSNEKLFF
v_gene: TRBV5-1; abundance: .; d_gene: .; j_gene: TRBJ1-6; CDR3nt: TGCGCCAGCAGTACGGGGAATTCACCCCTCCACTTT; CDR3aa: CASSTGNSPLHF
v_gene: TRBV10-3; abundance: .; d_gene: TRBD1; j_gene: TRBJ1-2; CDR3nt: TGTGCCATCAGTGAGTCCGGGACAGGGGGTGGAGGCTACACCTTC; CDR3aa: CAISESGTGGGGYTF
v_gene: TRBV3-1/TRBV3-2; abundance: few; d_gene: TRBD1; j_gene: TRBJ2-7; CDR3nt: TGTGCCAGCAGCCAACGGGACAGGGGAGTATACGAGCAGTACTTC; CDR3aa: CASSQRDRGVYEQYF
v_gene: TRBV20-1; abundance: .; d_gene: .; j_gene: TRBJ1-2; CDR3nt: TGCAGTGCTAGACCCTCAGGCGGCTACACCTTC; CDR3aa: CSARPSGGYTF
v_gene: TRBV28; abundance: .; d_gene: TRBD1; j_gene: TRBJ2-7; CDR3nt: TGTGCCAGCAGACGACCCCCGGGACAGGGGGTCTACGAGCAGTACTTC; CDR3aa: CASRRPPGQGVYEQYF
v_gene: TRBV11-2; abundance: .; d_gene: .; j_gene: TRBJ2-7; CDR3nt: TGTGCCAGCAGCTTTGAAGGACTTGGCTACGAGCAGTACTTC; CDR3aa: CASSFEGLGYEQYF
v_gene: TRBV10-1; abundance: .; d_gene: TRBD1; j_gene: TRBJ2-3; CDR3nt: TGCGCCAGCAGTGAGACAGGGGGCTACACAGATACGCAGTATTTT; CDR3aa: CASSETGGYTDTQYF
v_gene: TRBV5-6; abundance: .; d_gene: .; j_gene: TRBJ1-5; CDR3nt: TGTGCCAGCAGCTTGTTTCTTTCCAATCAGCCCCAGCATTTT; CDR3aa: CASSLFLSNQPQHF
v_gene: TRBV19; abundance: few; d_gene: TRBD1; j_gene: TRBJ1-1; CDR3nt: TGTGCCAGTAGTCCTGACAGGGCGATGAACACTGAAGCTTTCTTT; CDR3aa: CASSPDRAMNTEAFF
v_gene: TRBV21-1; abundance: .; d_gene: .; j_gene: TRBJ2-7; CDR3nt: TGTGCCAGCAGCACCACTAGCGGGAGGCGAAACGAGCAGTACTTC; CDR3aa: CASSTTSGRRNEQYF
v_gene: TRBV6-5; abundance: few; d_gene: .; j_gene: TRBJ2-5; CDR3nt: TGTGCCAGCAGCCAAGTCCAGCAAGAGACCCAGTACTTC; CDR3aa: CASSQVQQETQYF
v_gene: TRBV4-3; abundance: .; d_gene: TRBD1; j_gene: TRBJ1-2; CDR3nt: TGCGCCAGCAGCCGCCTTGGACAGGAACATGGCTACACCTTC; CDR3aa: CASSRLGQEHGYTF
v_gene: TRBV6-2/TRBV6-3; abundance: .; d_gene: .; j_gene: TRBJ2-7; CDR3nt: TGTGCCAGCAGTTACTCCGAGGACAGACCACCCTACGAGCAGTACTTC; CDR3aa: CASSYSEDRPPYEQYF
v_gene: TRBV21-1; abundance: .; d_gene: .; j_gene: TRBJ1-1; CDR3nt: TGTGCCAGCAGCTACCGACAGAGGCTAACCCTCCTCCCCACGAACACTGAAGCTTTCTTT; CDR3aa: CASSYRQRLTLLPTNTEAFF
v_gene: TRBV30; abundance: once; d_gene: TRBD1; j_gene: TRBJ1-2; CDR3nt: TGTGCCTGCTACACCGGGACAGGGGGCGAAGTTACCTATGGCTACACCTTC; CDR3aa: CACYTGTGGEVTYGYTF
v_gene: TRBV28; abundance: .; d_gene: TRBD1; j_gene: TRBJ1-3; CDR3nt: TGTGCCAGCAGTTTACGAACCGGGACAGGGACCCCTGGAAACTCTGGAAACACCATATATTTT; CDR3aa: CASSLRTGTGTPGNSGNTIYF
v_gene: TRBV30; abundance: .; d_gene: .; j_gene: TRBJ1-4; CDR3nt: TGTGCCTGGAGTCCTGGTGGGGGGGATGAAAAACTGTTTTTT; CDR3aa: CAWSPGGGDEKLFF
v_gene: TRBV7-2; abundance: .; d_gene: .; j_gene: TRBJ2-5; CDR3nt: TGTGCCAGCAGCTCACGAGGGCGGGAAGAGACCCAGTACTTC; CDR3aa: CASSSRGREETQYF
v_gene: TRBV24-1; abundance: .; d_gene: TRBD2; j_gene: TRBJ2-1; CDR3nt: TGTGCCACCGGTAGCGGGGGCCTGAATGAGCAGTTCTTC; CDR3aa: CATGSGGLNEQFF
v_gene: TRBV30; abundance: .; d_gene: .; j_gene: TRBJ1-4; CDR3nt: TGTGCCTGGGGACAGAATAATGAAAAACTGTTTTTT; CDR3aa: CAWGQNNEKLFF
v_gene: TRBV5-6; abundance: .; d_gene: TRBD2; j_gene: TRBJ2-1; CDR3nt: TGTGCCAGCAGCTTTGGGCGGGAGTTCTTGAATGAGCAGTTCTTC; CDR3aa: CASSFGREFLNEQFF
v_gene: TRBV19; abundance: .; d_gene: .; j_gene: TRBJ2-7; CDR3nt: TGTGCCAGTAGACCCCAGACTAGCTCCTACGAGCAGTACTTC; CDR3aa: CASRPQTSSYEQYF